One and the same sample provided the 5 T cell receptor beta chains below, sequenced in a study of blood T cells in healthy people across ages. Sample-barcoded 5' priming and a J-beta primer mix drove a second PCR of 7 to 11 cycles. In TCRdb, the 5' RACE reads were re-called with MiXCR into one record per CDR3 protein. Counted here are about 900,000 distinct CDR3 sequences, around 49% occurring once; the ten biggest clones make up 10% to 15%. Sequenced material: blood. The receptors shown here come from a man younger than 45 in good health.

In regard to this clonotype: This sequence may be a read error, since a much larger clone differs from it by one base. The chain combines TRBV11-2 with TRBJ2-7, with 7 nucleotides matching TRBD2. The CDR3 runs to 15 residues. Germline CDR1 reads SGHAT; CDR2 reads FQNNGV. In nucleotides, the CDR3 is TGTGCCAGCAGCTTAGATAGGCTAGCGGCGAGAACCCAGTGCTTC. Translation gives CASSLDRLAARTQCF. The variable domain in full, completed from reference TRBV11-2 and TRBJ2-7, reads EAGVAQSPRYKIIEKRQSVAFWCNPISGHATLYWYQQILGQGPKLLIQFQNNGVVDDSQLPKDRFSAERLKGVDSTLKIQPAKLEDSAVYLCASSLDRLAARTQCFGPGTRLTVT.

This clonotype was seen more than once but under ten times. The chain links TRBV4-3 to TRBJ2-4, with 12 bases fitting TRBD1. Per germline, CDR1 LGHNA and CDR2 YSLEER. The junction had 12 bases not matched to a gene; V was cut back by 3 bases and J by 0 bases. There are 20 residues in the CDR3. The CDR3 DNA sequence: TGCGCCAGCAGCCACCCCAGGGGGACAGGGGGCTCCGGAGCCAAAAACATTCAGTACTTC. Its protein product is CASSHPRGTGGSGAKNIQYF.

In this sample, this clonotype turned up a few times. The gene calls are TRBV12-3 or TRBV12-4 and TRBJ1-2; 10 nucleotides line up with TRBD1. V shed 8 bases, J shed 3 bases, and the junction held 12 bases outside the gene matches. The CDR3 extends over 16 amino acids. The CDR3 DNA sequence: TGTGCCAGCTCCGAGACCCCGACAGGGGGCTACTATGGCTACACCTTC. As protein: CASSETPTGGYYGYTF.

The rearrangement uses TRBV6-5 and TRBJ1-5; D call uncertain. The V end was cut by 0 bases, the J end by 6 bases, with 12 bases between. Germline loops: CDR1 MNHEY, CDR2 SVGAGI. The CDR3 is 15 residues long. This CDR3 reads CASSYSKAGSQPQHF. CDR3 bases: TGTGCCAGCAGTTACTCGAAGGCCGGGAGTCAGCCCCAGCATTTT.

The CDR3 is CASSPFQGAPLHF. The CDR3 DNA is TGTGCCAGCTCACCATTCCAGGGTGCACCCCTCCACTTT. The chain couples TRBV18 to TRBJ1-6; a weak D match, TRBD1 (5 bases). The V and J ends lost 2 bases and 11 bases respectively, with 10 bases between them. CDR3 length equals 13 residues. Germline lookup yields CDR1 KGHSH and CDR2 LQKENI.